Reported below is one TCR beta chain. Antigen specificity is unknown. The V and J ends lost 3 bases and 6 bases respectively, with 13 bases between them. Per the germline V gene, CDR1 is SGHNT and CDR2 is YYREEE (reference sequence). The CDR3 has 14 amino acids. Generated by immunoSEQ multiplex PCR, the TCRdb table keeps only in-frame clones and is missing some. The data hold 2 million to 2.5 million clones, with 80% to 95% observed a single time. This record comes from a study of shared clonotypes between healthy human individuals. Study-wide findings and caveats: Clonotype sharing among donors likely depends on sequencing depth. It was the non-shared clonotypes that had lower generation probabilities than clonotypes shared by all four donors.

This rearrangement joins TRBV5-4 to TRBJ2-1, with D hard to call. The TCR comes from a man aged 18 to 29 in good health. Some clones in this sample may be carry-over from other donors' samples. The sample taken for sequencing was naive CD4+ T cells from PBMCs. Regarding subset: CD45RA+ positively selected. As DNA, the CDR3 is TGTGCCAGCAGCTCCCCGGACGGAAGCAATGAGCAGTTCTTC. Protein product: CASSSPDGSNEQFF.